This T cell receptor beta chain is drawn from a study of cytomegalovirus exposure and HLA in healthy donors. General study results and limits: For TCR beta chains, V- and J-gene trimming was later linked to a missense DCLRE1C variant. In an earlier analysis, productive rearrangement rates for most beta V segments clustered near 87% or 30%. Researchers reported from a later analysis that most CMV-associated TCR beta chains appeared HLA-restricted.

V was trimmed by 4 bases and J by 0 bases, leaving 8 bases between them. CDR3 size: 14 residues. Germline CDR1 SGDLS, CDR2 YYNGEE. Primers included in the PCR were 60 Vbeta and 13 Jbeta primers. Only in-frame clones appear in the TCRdb table, and some are missing; sequencing was by immunoSEQ multiplex PCR. The sample totals 150,000 to 200,000 clones. It was healthy bone marrow donors who served as donors. Worth noting for this clone: The antigen is unknown.

Sequencing used PBMCs. The receptor's source is a man younger than 45 in good health and CMV-seronegative. V gene TRBV9 combines with J gene TRBJ1-5; maybe TRBD1 (5 bases). The CDR3 here is CASSSGISNQPQHF. In nucleotides, the CDR3 is TGTGCCAGCAGCTCAGGGATTAGCAATCAGCCCCAGCATTTT.